Below, 16 T cell receptor beta chains from the same sample are listed, as sequenced in a study of CD8 T cells in ankylosing spondylitis. Each CDR3 protein is one row after TCRdb ran MiXCR on the 5' RACE reads. The sample lists approximately 290,000 distinct CDR3 sequences, around 21% occurring once. Sequenced material: blood, either unsorted or a sorted T cell fraction (not recorded which). The receptors stem from a female donor with ankylosing spondylitis or in good health (not recorded which).

The CDR3 is CASSIRSGALKDTQYF. DNA for the CDR3: TGCGCCAGCAGTATTCGGTCAGGCGCATTGAAAGATACGCAGTATTTT. The V and J genes are TRBV10-2 and TRBJ2-3; D is ambiguous. This CDR3 region has 16 residues. CDR1 and CDR2 from the germline V gene are WSHSY and SAAADI. With 5 bases removed from V and 5 bases from J, the gap between germline ends came to 20 bases.

This clonotype was seen many times. The CDR3 DNA follows: TGCAGTGCTAGATCGGTTACAGTACAATTTAGCAATCAGCCCCAGCATTTT. Its protein is CSARSVTVQFSNQPQHF. The chain couples TRBV20-1 to TRBJ1-5; the D is unclear. Germline CDR1 and CDR2: DFQATT and SNEGSKA (reference sequence). V lost 2 bases and J lost 0, with 17 bases in between. This CDR3 region has 17 residues.

The chain carries TRBV7-8 and TRBJ2-7; no firm D call. V lost 1 base, J lost 2 bases, and 9 bases lay in between. The CDR3 totals 14 residues. CDR1 is SGHVS, CDR2 FQNEAQ, per germline. The CDR3 region has the DNA TGTGCCAGCAGCTTAGTGTCAGCTGCCTACGAGCAGTACTTC. This gives the protein CASSLVSAAYEQYF.

The chain has TRBV12-3 or TRBV12-4 and TRBJ2-7, with 10 bases fitting TRBD2. The length of the CDR3 is 15 residues. V lost 5 bases, J lost 2 bases, and 6 bases stayed unmatched. The CDR3 coding sequence is TGTGCCAGCAGTCTCCGGACTAGCGGTGCCTACGAGCAGTACTTC. Protein sequence: CASSLRTSGAYEQYF.

This clonotype has a handful of counts. This chain uses TRBV12-3 or TRBV12-4 with TRBJ2-7, with D tentatively TRBD1 or TRBD2 (5 bases each). The CDR3 extends over 13 amino acids. V dropped 6 bases and J dropped 7 bases, with 16 bases sitting between them. CDR3 in amino acids: CASSLRGPREQYF. In DNA, the CDR3 is TGTGCCAGCAGCCTTAGGGGACCGAGGGAGCAGTACTTC.

This chain connects TRBV20-1 to TRBJ2-1, with TRBD2 as a possible D gene (5 bases). The V gene lost 3 bases and the J gene lost 7 bases, with 16 bases spanning the gap. Looked up from germline, CDR1 is DFQATT and CDR2 is SNEGSKA (reference sequence). CDR3 length equals 14 residues. For the CDR3, the DNA is TGCAGTGCTAGTGCGTTGAGGACTGGGAATGAGCAGTTCTTC. It translates to CSASALRTGNEQFF.

This chain links TRBV24-1 with TRBJ2-5; 7 nucleotides align to TRBD1. V was clipped by 0 bases and J by 4 bases; unmatched bases: 4. The CDR3 length is 15 residues. Per germline, CDR1 KGHDR and CDR2 SFDVKD. The CDR3 spells CATSDLNRGAETQYF. The CDR3 coding sequence is TGTGCCACCAGTGATTTGAACAGGGGAGCAGAGACCCAGTACTTC.

This clonotype was recorded many times. V and J are TRBV5-1 and TRBJ2-1, with 12 positions matching TRBD2. CDR1 is SGHRS and CDR2 is YFSETQ in the germline V gene. Unmatched junction bases numbered 5, after V lost 0 bases and J lost 10 bases. The CDR3 contains 15 residues. CDR3 in amino acids: CASSLGLAGVGEQFF. CDR3 DNA sequence: TGCGCCAGCAGCTTGGGACTAGCGGGGGTAGGGGAGCAGTTCTTC.

This rearrangement joins TRBV7-9 to TRBJ1-1; possibly TRBD1 for D (6 bases). CDR3 size: 13 residues. With 6 bases removed from V and 6 bases from J, the gap between germline ends came to 14 bases. Germline-derived CDR1 and CDR2 are SEHNR and FQNEAQ (reference sequence). The DNA of the CDR3 is TGTGCCAGCAGTCTAAACAGGGTCCCTGAAGCTTTCTTT. This translates into CASSLNRVPEAFF.

This clonotype was detected only a few times. V and J are TRBV2 and TRBJ2-6; D unclear. Germline CDR1 SNHLY, CDR2 FYNNEI. The CDR3 spans 15 residues. V lost 4 bases and J lost 3, with 10 bases in between. CDR3 bases: TGTGCCAGCAGTGGTCGACACATTGGGGCCAACGTCCTGACTTTC. Amino acids: CASSGRHIGANVLTF.

This clonotype has ten or more counts. The gene calls are TRBV11-2 and TRBJ2-3; 12 nucleotides align to TRBD2. Losses at the gene ends were 5 bases for V and 1 base for J; bases not matched to a gene: 10. Germline lookup yields CDR1 SGHAT and CDR2 FQNNGV. The CDR3 covers 18 residues. CDR3 bases: TGTGCCAGCAGCGTCAGAGTACTAGCGGGAGGACGCACAGATACGCAGTATTTT. It codes for CASSVRVLAGGRTDTQYF.

This sequence joins TRBV3-1 and TRBJ2-2; unclear D gene. The CDR3 is 13 amino acids. Deletions cut 7 bases from V and 5 bases from J, with 11 bases between. Germline loops: CDR1 LGHDT, CDR2 YNNKEL (reference sequence). Written as DNA, the CDR3 is TGTGCCAGCACCCATGGTCCAACCGGGGAGCTGTTTTTT. This encodes CASTHGPTGELFF.

This clonotype was counted a few times. This chain uses TRBV3-1 with TRBJ1-1; possible D gene TRBD1, 5 bases. The CDR3 loop spans 13 amino acids. The germline V and J ends were trimmed by 4 bases and 1 base, with 7 bases remaining between them. Per germline, CDR1 LGHDT and CDR2 YNNKEL (reference sequence). As DNA, the CDR3 is TGTGCCAGCAGCCGGGACCCGAACACTGAAGCTTTCTTT. It codes for CASSRDPNTEAFF.

The rearrangement links TRBV6-2 or TRBV6-3 to TRBJ2-7, with D perhaps TRBD2 (6 bases). V was cut by 6 bases and J by 2 bases, with 14 bases left in between. CDR1 is MNHEY and CDR2 is SVGEGT in the germline V gene. The CDR3 extends over 14 amino acids. CDR3 in DNA: TGTGCCAGCAGACGGGACTTCCTAACCTACGAGCAGTACTTC. It specifies CASRRDFLTYEQYF.

Many counts were recorded for this clonotype. This chain links TRBV15 with TRBJ2-7; tentative D call: TRBD1 (5 bases). Per the germline V gene, CDR1 is LNHNV and CDR2 is YYDKDF (reference sequence). Between the trimmed V and J ends, which lost 0 bases and 0 bases, there was a span of 15 bases. The CDR3 extends over 17 amino acids. For the CDR3, the DNA is TGTGCCACCAGCAGAGATCGCGGTGTGACAGTCTCCTACGAGCAGTACTTC. Translation gives CATSRDRGVTVSYEQYF.

J is TRBJ2-1 and V is TRBV20-1, with D tentatively TRBD2 (6 bases). The germline V and J ends were trimmed by 6 bases and 3 bases, with 18 bases remaining between them. The CDR3 extends over 15 amino acids. CDR1 is DFQATT and CDR2 is SNEGSKA in the germline V gene (reference sequence). The CDR3 DNA sequence: TGCAGTGCCACCAAGGGAGGTGATTTCTACAATGAGCAGTTCTTC. Its translation: CSATKGGDFYNEQFF.